Listed below are T cell receptor beta chains from one sample, sequenced in a study of T cells in Graves' hyperthyroidism and ophthalmopathy. TCRdb reanalysed the multiplex PCR reads using MiXCR and keeps one entry per CDR3 protein. The sample yields some 550,000 distinct CDR3 sequences, 16% seen once. Material for sequencing was blood. The source is a woman aged 40 to 49 with Graves' ophthalmopathy. The CDR3 runs from the conserved cysteine through the conserved F or W. A D gene is named only where the DNA matches it firmly. Where a row states a size, it is once, few, many or the class of an expanded clone; other rows omit it.

TRBJ2-1	many	TRBV5-1	.	CASSLGLGGQTQRNEQFF	TGCGCCAGCAGCTTGGGATTGGGGGGACAGACGCAACGCAATGAGCAGTTCTTC
TRBJ2-5	.	TRBV20-1	TRBD1	CSTLRQGLGLRYF	TGCAGTACTCTACGACAGGGGTTGGGGCTACGGTACTTC
TRBJ2-1	many	TRBV5-1	TRBD2	CASSLAGLAGYNEQFF	TGCGCCAGCAGCTTGGCTGGGCTAGCGGGTTACAATGAGCAGTTCTTC
TRBJ2-1	many	TRBV7-3	TRBD1	CASSFTGTGNNEQFF	TGTGCCAGCAGCTTCACCGGGACAGGGAACAATGAGCAGTTCTTC
TRBJ2-5	many	TRBV20-1	.	CSAIKGGGGQETQYF	TGCAGTGCTATAAAGGGAGGGGGAGGCCAAGAGACCCAGTACTTC
TRBJ2-5	few	TRBV6-1	TRBD2	CASSNSGGAAETQYF	TGTGCCAGCAGTAATAGCGGGGGGGCCGCAGAGACCCAGTACTTC
TRBJ1-5	many	TRBV12-3/TRBV12-4	.	CASSSRDTYSNQPQHF	TGTGCCAGCAGTTCACGGGACACGTATAGCAATCAGCCCCAGCATTTT
TRBJ2-7	many	TRBV15	TRBD2	CATSRAGGKDEQYF	TGTGCCACCAGCAGAGCGGGAGGAAAAGACGAGCAGTACTTC
TRBJ1-1	many	TRBV30	.	CAWSPGGGTEAFF	TGTGCCTGGAGTCCGGGGGGGGGCACTGAAGCTTTCTTT
TRBJ1-1	many	TRBV12-3/TRBV12-4	.	CASRWGTVNTEAFF	TGTGCCAGCAGATGGGGCACAGTGAACACTGAAGCTTTCTTT
TRBJ2-1	many	TRBV11-2	.	CAAAASAYNEQFF	TGTGCCGCCGCGGCTAGCGCATACAATGAGCAGTTCTTC
TRBJ1-4	many	TRBV28	TRBD1	CASSIRQGVATNEKLFF	TGTGCCAGCAGTATAAGACAGGGGGTGGCAACTAATGAAAAACTGTTTTTT
TRBJ2-2	.	TRBV9	.	CASSVSTGHNTGELFF	TGTGCCAGCAGCGTGTCGACGGGACACAACACCGGGGAGCTGTTTTTT
TRBJ1-5	many	TRBV6-5	TRBD1	CASSYLGQGVGQPQHF	TGTGCCAGCAGTTACTTGGGACAGGGGGTAGGGCAGCCCCAGCATTTT
TRBJ2-7	many	TRBV3-1	TRBD1	CASSQRGRDEQYF	TGTGCCAGCAGCCAGAGGGGGCGCGACGAGCAGTACTTC
TRBJ1-2	many	TRBV29-1	.	CSVELRDLVYGYTF	TGCAGCGTTGAATTAAGGGATTTAGTTTATGGCTACACCTTC
TRBJ1-6	many	TRBV5-5	TRBD1	CASSPRTGGKESPLHF	TGTGCCAGCAGCCCAAGGACAGGGGGCAAAGAATCACCCCTCCACTTT
TRBJ2-7	many	TRBV28	.	CASSLSGESSYEQYF	TGTGCCAGCAGTTTGTCCGGGGAGAGCTCCTACGAGCAGTACTTC
TRBJ2-5	.	TRBV9	TRBD2	CASSGTSGTQETQYF	TGTGCCAGCAGCGGGACTAGCGGGACTCAAGAGACCCAGTACTTC
TRBJ1-2	many	TRBV6-1	.	CASSEGGSGNYGYTF	TGTGCCAGCAGTGAAGGAGGGAGCGGGAACTATGGCTACACCTTC
TRBJ1-5	few	TRBV6-1	TRBD1	CASSEGDREIRPQHF	TGTGCCAGCAGTGAGGGTGACAGGGAAATCCGGCCCCAGCATTTT
TRBJ1-2	.	TRBV11-2	TRBD1	CASRGPDGYTF	TGTGCCAGTAGGGGGCCAGATGGCTACACCTTC
TRBJ2-6	many	TRBV12-3/TRBV12-4	.	CASSPLGGGQGSSGANVLTF	TGTGCCAGCAGTCCTTTGGGGGGTGGGCAGGGCAGCTCTGGGGCCAACGTCCTGACTTTC
TRBJ2-2	.	TRBV4-1	.	CASSQYLDTELFF	TGCGCCAGCAGCCAGTACCTGGACACAGAGCTGTTTTTT
TRBJ2-1	.	TRBV20-1	TRBD2	CSATGTSGNSYNEQFF	TGCAGTGCTACCGGGACTAGCGGGAACTCCTACAATGAGCAGTTCTTC
TRBJ2-1	many	TRBV3-1	TRBD2	CASSQGGVSGRTEQFF	TGTGCCAGCAGCCAAGGGGGCGTTAGCGGGAGGACGGAGCAGTTCTTC
TRBJ1-2	.	TRBV6-1	.	CASSSGMGIYGYTF	TGTGCCAGCAGCTCAGGGATGGGGATCTATGGCTACACCTTC
TRBJ2-1	.	TRBV12-3/TRBV12-4	.	CASSFRDFLRLSAVQLNEQFF	TGTGCCAGCAGTTTTCGGGATTTCTTGCGGCTGTCCGCCGTCCAACTAAATGAGCAGTTCTTC
TRBJ1-3	many	TRBV4-1	.	CASSQEGGGNTIYF	TGCGCCAGCAGCCAAGAGGGAGGTGGAAACACCATATATTTT
TRBJ2-1	many	TRBV2	.	CASSPRAVSYNEQFF	TGTGCCAGCAGCCCGCGGGCCGTCTCCTACAATGAGCAGTTCTTC
TRBJ2-5	many	TRBV7-9	.	CASRSEVETQYF	TGTGCCAGCAGGTCGGAGGTAGAGACCCAGTACTTC
TRBJ1-6	.	TRBV7-8	.	CASSPEGLTYNSPLHF	TGTGCCAGCAGCCCAGAGGGGCTAACCTATAATTCACCCCTCCACTTT
TRBJ2-1	many	TRBV12-3/TRBV12-4	TRBD2	CASSGGTRRSTDEQFF	TGTGCCAGCAGCGGTGGGACTAGACGATCTACGGATGAGCAGTTCTTC
TRBJ1-5	few	TRBV19	.	CASTITGWNQPQHF	TGTGCCAGTACTATAACAGGGTGGAATCAGCCCCAGCATTTT
TRBJ2-1	.	TRBV5-1	.	CASSVKQGYEQFF	TGCGCCAGCAGCGTAAAACAGGGCTATGAGCAGTTCTTC
TRBJ2-2	many	TRBV6-1	.	CASRTGTNTGELFF	TGTGCCAGCAGAACCGGGACCAACACCGGGGAGCTGTTTTTT
TRBJ1-1	many	TRBV6-1	.	CASSELFTGWTEAFF	TGTGCCAGCAGTGAACTCTTTACAGGGTGGACTGAAGCTTTCTTT
TRBJ1-1	.	TRBV30	.	CAWSPGGGAEAFF	TGTGCCTGGTCCCCCGGGGGGGGGGCTGAAGCTTTCTTT
TRBJ1-1	many	TRBV6-1	.	CASSELDTLNTEAFF	TGTGCCAGCAGTGAACTGGACACATTGAACACTGAAGCTTTCTTT
TRBJ1-4	many	TRBV20-1	.	CSAWPIEGTNEKLFF	TGCAGTGCTTGGCCAATCGAGGGAACTAATGAAAAACTGTTTTTT
TRBJ2-2	.	TRBV20-1	TRBD2	CSARPSERENTGELFF	TGCAGTGCTAGACCAAGCGAGCGGGAGAACACCGGGGAGCTGTTTTTT
TRBJ2-1	.	TRBV29-1	TRBD2	CSAAGAGGSNEQFF	TGCAGCGCAGCTGGAGCGGGAGGGAGCAATGAGCAGTTCTTC
TRBJ2-2	many	TRBV30	.	CAWSVQGWGSGELFF	TGTGCCTGGAGTGTTCAGGGTTGGGGTTCCGGGGAGCTGTTTTTT
TRBJ2-1	few	TRBV6-1	TRBD2	CASSSVAGDYNEQFF	TGTGCCAGCAGTTCTGTAGCGGGAGATTACAATGAGCAGTTCTTC
TRBJ2-7	few	TRBV18	.	CASSPSGTRASYEQYF	TGTGCCAGCTCACCTTCCGGAACCAGGGCTTCCTACGAGCAGTACTTC
TRBJ2-7	many	TRBV5-6	.	CASSFRQYSYEQYF	TGTGCCAGCAGCTTCCGACAGTATTCCTACGAGCAGTACTTC
TRBJ2-7	.	TRBV2	TRBD1	CASSWETGSSYEQYF	TGTGCCAGCAGTTGGGAGACAGGGAGCTCCTACGAGCAGTACTTC
TRBJ1-2	many	TRBV5-5	.	CASSWDYYGYTF	TGTGCCAGCAGCTGGGACTACTATGGCTACACCTTC
TRBJ1-5	.	TRBV6-1	.	CASSELGPNQPQHF	TGTGCCAGCAGTGAATTAGGACCAAATCAGCCCCAGCATTTT
TRBJ1-3	.	TRBV28	.	CASKGSGNTIYF	TGTGCCAGCAAGGGCTCTGGAAACACCATATATTTT